This TCR beta chain was documented in a study of cytotoxic CD8 clonotypes in ibrutinib-treated CLL. Sequenced by immunoSEQ multiplex PCR; TCRdb stores in-frame clones only, minus some. The profile covers about 130,000 clones, with around three quarters appearing a single time and roughly 13% taken by the ten largest. This clone was seen a single time. This TCR was recovered from a human donor with chronic lymphocytic leukemia. Sample: PBMCs, taken after 12 months of ibrutinib treatment.

CDR3 loop: CASSAAGGAREAYRAGELFF. The CDR3 region has the DNA TGCGCCAGCAGCGCAGCGGGGGGGGCCCGGGAGGCCTATCGAGCCGGGGAGCTGTTTTTT. The gene calls are TRBV5-1 and TRBJ2-2; 10 positions match TRBD2. CDR1 SGHRS and CDR2 YFSETQ come from the germline V gene. This CDR3 contains 20 residues. V shed 4 bases, J shed 6 bases, and the junction held 21 bases outside the gene matches.